What follows are 19 T cell receptor beta chains derived from one specimen sequenced in a study of cytomegalovirus exposure and HLA in healthy donors. Amplification used 60 Vbeta primers and 13 Jbeta primers. Libraries were prepared by immunoSEQ multiplex PCR; TCRdb keeps only in-frame clonotypes and omits some of them. The sample comprises some 140,000 clones, under 80% of which are singletons, and approximately 8.2% rests with the top ten. Sequencing input: PBMCs. The receptors derive from a woman aged 50 to 65 in good health and CMV-seropositive.

This clone has just a few counts. This chain links TRBV19 with TRBJ1-2; 12 bases are a match to TRBD1. Germline lookup yields CDR1 LNHDA and CDR2 SQIVND (reference sequence). The CDR3 runs 17 residues. Trimming removed 4 bases from V and 4 bases from J; junction bases left unmatched: 10. As DNA, the CDR3 is TGTGCCAGTAGTAATCGCCGGGACAGGGGGCTCCTCTATGGCTACACCTTC. Translating gives CASSNRRDRGLLYGYTF.

J is TRBJ2-3 and V is TRBV7-6, with TRBD1 as a possible D gene (5 bases). CDR3 size: 16 residues. V was trimmed by 2 bases and J by 0 bases, leaving 12 bases between them. Germline V gene lookup returns CDR1 SGHVS and CDR2 FNYEAQ. CDR3 sequence reads: CASSLRSGISTDTQYF. For the CDR3, the DNA is TGTGCCAGCAGCTTACGTTCAGGGATTAGCACAGATACGCAGTATTTT.

The gene calls are TRBV18 and TRBJ1-5; D remains unclear. Germline CDR1 is KGHSH and CDR2 is LQKENI. Trimming cost V 1 base and J 0 bases, with 7 bases left between them. The CDR3 has 15 amino acids. This CDR3 reads CASSPLANSNQPQHF. CDR3 sequence (DNA): TGTGCCAGCTCACCACTGGCCAATAGCAATCAGCCCCAGCATTTT.

The DNA of the CDR3 is TGTGCCACCGGTGACAGGGGGCTGACGGATACGCAGTATTTT. It specifies CATGDRGLTDTQYF. The chain links TRBV6-1 to TRBJ2-3; 10 bases align to TRBD1. Germline lookup yields CDR1 MNHNS and CDR2 SASEGT. With 10 bases clipped from V and 6 bases from J, the junction kept 10 bases outside the gene matches. This CDR3 has 14 amino acids.

This chain connects TRBV9 to TRBJ2-7; tentative D call: TRBD1 (6 bases). The CDR3 is 13 residues long. Germline loops: CDR1 SGDLS, CDR2 YYNGEE. Trimming took off 3 bases at V and 6 bases at J, with 13 bases between the two ends. In nucleotides, the CDR3 is TGTGCCAGCAGCGAGAGGGGGATTAGCGAGCAGTACTTC. This encodes CASSERGISEQYF.

The chain carries TRBV5-1 and TRBJ2-1; 10 bases fit TRBD2. This CDR3 has 16 residues. Germline CDR1 is SGHRS and CDR2 is YFSETQ. V lost 4 bases and J lost 2; bases outside the gene matches: 6. The CDR3 loop reads CASSGQRGGTYNEQFF. The CDR3 DNA reads as TGCGCCAGCAGCGGGCAGCGGGGGGGGACCTACAATGAGCAGTTCTTC.

The genes are TRBV5-6 and TRBJ2-1; D uncertain. This CDR3 has 14 residues. V gave up 2 bases and J gave up 0 bases, with 6 bases separating them. Germline CDR1 and CDR2: SGHDT and YYEEEE. The CDR3 protein is CASSFGSSYNEQFF. In DNA, the CDR3 is TGTGCCAGCAGCTTCGGTAGCTCCTACAATGAGCAGTTCTTC.

The chain employs TRBV29-1 and TRBJ2-7; 8 bases are a match to TRBD1. CDR3 length: 14 amino acids. J lost 1 base, V lost 4 bases, and 6 bases had no gene match. Germline V CDR1 and CDR2: SQVTM, ANQGSEA. The CDR3 region is CSVADRGPSYEQYF. DNA of the CDR3: TGCAGCGTTGCCGACAGGGGTCCTTCCTACGAGCAGTACTTC.

The CDR3 bases are TGTGCCTGGAGAAGCGGGGGTTACCAAGAGACCCAGTACTTC. Amino acids: CAWRSGGYQETQYF. This sequence joins TRBV30 and TRBJ2-5, with 8 positions matching TRBD2. J was trimmed by 0 bases and V by 3 bases; bases with no gene match: 3. CDR3 length: 14 residues. Germline CDR1 is GTSNPN and CDR2 is SVGIG (reference sequence).

The chain couples TRBV2 to TRBJ1-5; the match to TRBD1 covers 7 bases. CDR1 and CDR2 (germline): SNHLY, FYNNEI. V dropped 7 bases and J dropped 5; count of bases not matched to a gene: 8. The CDR3 is 14 amino acids. The CDR3 nucleotides read TGTGCCAGCACCCAAAGAGACAGGGATCAGCCCCAGCATTTT. Protein sequence: CASTQRDRDQPQHF.

The sample holds one count of this clone. This rearrangement joins TRBV27 to TRBJ1-1; 7 bases map to TRBD1. From germline, CDR1 is MNHEY and CDR2 SMNVEV (reference sequence). Trimming removed 3 bases from V and 8 bases from J; junction bases left unmatched: 6. This CDR3 is built from 13 residues. The DNA for the CDR3 is TGTGCCAGCAGTTTGCCGGGGACAGCAGAAGCTTTCTTT. This encodes CASSLPGTAEAFF.

In this sample, this clone turned up once. V gene TRBV7-2 combines with J gene TRBJ1-4; the match to TRBD1 covers 10 bases. This CDR3 contains 13 residues. V lost 8 bases, J lost 7 bases, and 4 bases stayed unmatched. Germline V lookup: CDR1 SGHTA, CDR2 FQGNSA. CDR3 nucleotides: TGTGCCAGCGGACAGGGGGAGGCTGAAAAACTGTTTTTT. Translated, it gives CASGQGEAEKLFF.

The chain carries TRBV9 and TRBJ2-2; possibly TRBD2 for D (7 bases). The V gene's germline CDR1 is SGDLS and CDR2 YYNGEE. The CDR3 runs to 16 residues. Trimming took off 4 bases at V and 4 bases at J, with 17 bases between the two ends. The CDR3 sequence: CASSRRGGAFTGELFF. In nucleotides, the CDR3 is TGTGCCAGCAGCAGGAGAGGGGGGGCCTTCACCGGGGAGCTGTTTTTT.

The CDR3 DNA follows: TGTGCCAGCAGCCGTGACATCCAAGAGACCCAGTACTTC. Its translation: CASSRDIQETQYF. This sequence joins TRBV11-2 and TRBJ2-5; D not certain. Germline V lookup: CDR1 SGHAT, CDR2 FQNNGV. The length of the CDR3 is 13 residues. V was cut by 5 bases and J by 1 base, with 8 bases left in between.

The genes are TRBV7-8 and TRBJ2-1, with 8 bases lining up with TRBD2. Germline V gives CDR1 SGHVS, CDR2 FQNEAQ. The trim removed 6 bases at V and 4 bases at J, leaving 5 bases unmatched. There are 14 residues in the CDR3. CDR3: CASSVGGRYNEQFF. The CDR3 nucleotides are TGTGCCAGCAGTGTGGGCGGGAGGTACAATGAGCAGTTCTTC.

This sequence joins TRBV6-5 and TRBJ2-2, with 12 nucleotides matching TRBD2. V lost 5 bases and J lost 8; bases outside the gene matches: 6. Germline loops: CDR1 MNHEY, CDR2 SVGAGI. This CDR3 has 15 amino acids. The CDR3 nucleotides are TGTGCCAGCAGTGCCCTAGCGGGGGGGTTTGGGGAGCTGTTTTTT. As protein: CASSALAGGFGELFF.

This chain joins TRBV30 and TRBJ2-5, with 9 positions matching TRBD2. From germline, CDR1 is GTSNPN and CDR2 SVGIG (reference sequence). The trim removed 5 bases at V and 4 bases at J, leaving 5 bases unmatched. The length of the CDR3 is 13 residues. In DNA form, the CDR3 reads TGTGCCTGGCGGCGGGGGGGCGTAGAGACCCAGTACTTC. Translating it yields CAWRRGGVETQYF.

This clone was seen a single time. V usage is TRBV18 and J usage is TRBJ2-3; no clear D. CDR1 and CDR2 (germline): KGHSH, LQKENI. The CDR3 is 12 amino acids. The V and J ends lost 5 bases and 6 bases respectively, with 9 bases between them. CDR3 in DNA: TGTGCCAGCTCATTGTCCGAGGATACGCAGTATTTT. It translates to CASSLSEDTQYF.

The chain has TRBV5-1 and TRBJ1-3; no firm D call. The CDR3 totals 14 residues. Trimming cost V 1 base and J 3 bases, with 8 bases left between them. Per the germline V gene, CDR1 is SGHRS and CDR2 is YFSETQ. The chain's CDR3 is CASSLSAGGNTIYF. In DNA form, the CDR3 reads TGCGCCAGCAGCTTGTCGGCAGGTGGAAACACCATATATTTT. The full variable domain, with the rest looked up from reference TRBV5-1 and TRBJ1-3, is KAGVTQTPRYLIKTRGQQVTLSCSPISGHRSVSWYQQTPGQGLQFLFEYFSETQRNKGNFPGRFSGRQFSNSRSEMNVSTLELGDSALYLCASSLSAGGNTIYFGEGSWLTVV.